The clone carrying this T cell receptor (beta chain) has a handful of counts. This sample was taken from a study of beta chain features in type 1 diabetes. Every isolated RNA sample was fully reverse transcribed, so sequencing captured expressed TCRB transcripts. Sequenced by immunoSEQ multiplex PCR; TCRdb stores in-frame clones only, minus some. The table has 160,000 or so clones, 11% seen once. CDR1 SEHNR and CDR2 FQNEAQ come from the germline V gene (reference sequence). CDR3 size: 14 residues. Deletions cut 4 bases from V and 10 bases from J, with 19 bases between. The sequence derives from a man aged 18 to 30 in good health. Sequences were obtained from central memory CD4+ T cells from blood. The J gene is TRBJ1-1, the V gene TRBV7-9, with a tentative D call TRBD1 (6 bases). CDR3 amino acids: CASSSDSGSWRAFF. CDR3 DNA: TGTGCCAGCAGCTCGGACAGCGGATCCTGGAGAGCTTTCTTT.